A single sample gave rise to the 5 T cell receptor beta chains below, sequenced in a study of chemoradiotherapy in HPV16-positive cancers. Here immunoSEQ multiplex PCR was the method, and the copy in TCRdb shows in-frame clones only, minus some. This sample has about 11,000 clones; around 80% occur once, and the top ten carry 2% to 2.5%. This material was acquired from a patient who underwent chemoradiotherapy. These receptor sequences come from a human donor with HPV-associated anogenital cancer.

V gene TRBV6-1 combines with J gene TRBJ1-1; tentatively, D is TRBD1 (6 bases). The V gene's germline CDR1 is MNHNS and CDR2 SASEGT. The CDR3 covers 13 residues. Trimming removed 5 bases from V and 6 bases from J, with 13 bases in between. CDR3 amino acids: CASSTTGYAEAFF. The CDR3 region has the DNA TGTGCCAGCAGTACCACAGGGTACGCTGAAGCTTTCTTT.

This clone was counted a few times. V and J are TRBV5-1 and TRBJ2-3, with D perhaps assigned TRBD1 or TRBD2 (5 bases each). The CDR3 is 14 residues long. The V gene lost 2 bases and the J gene lost 3 bases, with 10 bases spanning the gap. Germline CDR1 SGHRS, CDR2 YFSETQ. The CDR3 is CASSLGTATDTQYF. The CDR3 DNA reads TGCGCCAGCAGCTTAGGGACGGCAACAGATACGCAGTATTTT.

This chain links TRBV19 with TRBJ2-3; possibly TRBD1 for D (5 bases). The length of the CDR3 is 15 residues. Germline V lookup: CDR1 LNHDA, CDR2 SQIVND (reference sequence). V dropped 4 bases and J dropped 3 bases, with 14 bases sitting between them. The CDR3, as DNA: TGTGCCAGTAGTAAAGTCCAGGGTTGGACAGATACGCAGTATTTT. Residues: CASSKVQGWTDTQYF.

The V and J genes are TRBV5-8 and TRBJ2-7; 8 positions agree with TRBD2. With 4 bases clipped from V and 4 bases from J, the junction kept 7 bases outside the gene matches. The germline CDR1 and CDR2 sequences are SGHTS and YDEGEE. The CDR3 has 14 amino acids. In DNA, the CDR3 is TGTGCCAGCAGCCCGGGGACTAGGGGATACGAGCAGTACTTC. Its translation: CASSPGTRGYEQYF. Full variable domain (remainder filled in from reference TRBV5-8 and TRBJ2-7): EAGVTQSPTHLIKTRGQQATLRCSPISGHTSVYWYQQALGLGLQFLLWYDEGEERNRGNFPPRFSGRQFPNYSSELNVNALELEDSALYLCASSPGTRGYEQYFGPGTRLTVT.

The chain carries TRBV5-4 and TRBJ1-1; no clear D gene. With 4 bases removed from V and 4 bases from J, the gap between germline ends came to 14 bases. Germline CDR1 is SGHNT and CDR2 is YYREEE (reference sequence). This CDR3 has 14 amino acids. CDR3 DNA sequence: TGTGCCAGCAGCCCCCAGGTAATGGGCACTGAAGCTTTCTTT. As protein: CASSPQVMGTEAFF. The entire variable domain, with the rest obtained from reference TRBV5-4 and TRBJ1-1, is as follows: ETGVTQSPTHLIKTRGQQVTLRCSSQSGHNTVSWYQQALGQGPQFIFQYYREEENGRGNFPPRFSGLQFPNYSSELNVNALELDDSALYLCASSPQVMGTEAFFGQGTRLTVV.